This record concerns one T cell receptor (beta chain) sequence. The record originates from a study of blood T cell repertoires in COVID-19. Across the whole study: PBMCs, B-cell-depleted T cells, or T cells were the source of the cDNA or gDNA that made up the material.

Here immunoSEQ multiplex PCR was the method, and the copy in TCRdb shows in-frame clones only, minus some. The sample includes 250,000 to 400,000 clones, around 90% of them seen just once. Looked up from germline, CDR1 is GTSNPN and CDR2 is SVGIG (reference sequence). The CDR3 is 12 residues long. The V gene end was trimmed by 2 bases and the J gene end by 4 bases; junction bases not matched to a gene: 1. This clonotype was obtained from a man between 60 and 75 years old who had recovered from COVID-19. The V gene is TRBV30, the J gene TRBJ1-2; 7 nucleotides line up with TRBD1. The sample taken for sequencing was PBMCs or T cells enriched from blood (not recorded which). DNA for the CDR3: TGTGCCTGGAGTAGGACAGGCTATGGCTACACCTTC. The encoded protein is CAWSRTGYGYTF. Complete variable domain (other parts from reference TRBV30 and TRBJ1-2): SQTIHQWPATLVQPVGSPLSLECTVEGTSNPNLYWYRQAAGRGLQLLFYSVGIGQISSEVPQNLSASRPQDRQFILSSKKLLLSDSGFYLCAWSRTGYGYTFGSGTRLTVV.